Listed below are T cell receptor beta chains from one sample, sequenced in a study of beta chain features in type 1 diabetes. Only in-frame clones appear in the TCRdb table, and some are missing; sequencing was by immunoSEQ multiplex PCR. The data show about 410,000 clones, approximately 13% seen once. The specimen sequenced was naive CD4+ T cells from blood. The receptors were sampled from a man aged 25-40 years in good health. The CDR3 runs from the conserved cysteine through the conserved F or W. D genes are given only for firm matches. Some rows mark clone size as missing; the rest say once, few, many or name a class of expanded clone.

J,size,V,D,DNA,CDR3
TRBJ1-5,few,TRBV18,NA,TGTGCCAGCTCACTCACTGATAGCAATCAGCCCCAGCATTTT,CASSLTDSNQPQHF
TRBJ2-7,NA,TRBV4-1,TRBD1,TGCGCCAGCAGTCACTATAGGGACAGGGTCGAGCAGTACTTC,CASSHYRDRVEQYF
TRBJ2-2,NA,TRBV5-6,NA,TGTGCCAGCTCCCTCAGTTTAGGGGAGCTGTTTTTT,CASSLSLGELFF
TRBJ2-1,few,TRBV4-3,NA,TGCGCCAGCAGCCGAGACCGGGGGGCCTCGTCCTACAATGAGCAGTTCTTC,CASSRDRGASSYNEQFF
TRBJ2-1,NA,TRBV11-3,NA,TGTGCCAGCAGCCCCCCTTGGGGGGAGAACCCCTACAATGAGCAGTTCTTC,CASSPPWGENPYNEQFF
TRBJ2-4,many,TRBV30,NA,TGTGCCTGGCGACAGTCTTCCCAAAACATTCAGTACTTC,CAWRQSSQNIQYF
TRBJ2-7,NA,TRBV7-6,TRBD1,TGTGCCAGCAGCCGATCGACAGGGACCTCCTACGAGCAGTACTTC,CASSRSTGTSYEQYF
TRBJ2-1,few,TRBV7-3,TRBD2,TGTGCCAGCAGCCCAGGGACTAGCGGGAGCGTTGAGCAGTTCTTC,CASSPGTSGSVEQFF
TRBJ2-1,NA,TRBV13,NA,TGTGCCAGCAGCCCCCCGGGGCGGGGGCCCTACAATGAGCAGTTCTTC,CASSPPGRGPYNEQFF
TRBJ2-3,NA,TRBV9,NA,TGTGCCAGCAGCGAGGTATCTAATCCCACAGATACGCAGTATTTT,CASSEVSNPTDTQYF
TRBJ1-1,NA,TRBV29-1,NA,TGCAGCGTAACTTCTGAGAACAAAAGATTTGAAGCTTTCTTT,CSVTSENKRFEAFF
TRBJ2-5,NA,TRBV19,TRBD1,TGTGCCAGTTCACAGGGGTGGCAAGAGACCCAGTACTTC,CASSQGWQETQYF
TRBJ2-1,NA,TRBV6-5,NA,TGTGCCAGCGGGAGGGGACAGGCCTTAGTGGATGAGCAGTTCTTC,CASGRGQALVDEQFF
TRBJ2-3,few,TRBV7-3,TRBD2,TGTGCCAGCAGCCCAGGGACTAGCAGCGATACGCAGTATTTT,CASSPGTSSDTQYF
TRBJ2-1,NA,TRBV27,NA,TGTGCCAGCAGTATGGAAACCTGGCCCGGCCAGCAGTTCTTC,CASSMETWPGQQFF
TRBJ2-3,NA,TRBV18,NA,TGTGCCAGCTCACCACTCCATCGGGACACAGATACGCAGTATTTT,CASSPLHRDTDTQYF
TRBJ1-1,NA,TRBV2,NA,TGTGCCAGCAGTGAAGCGATGCAGGGGAATAAAGCTTTCTTT,CASSEAMQGNKAFF